This T cell receptor beta chain was found in a study of regulatory T cells in long-lasting Graves disease. Germline values: CDR1 SGHAT, CDR2 FQDESV (reference sequence). The CDR3 is 15 residues long. Germline trimming cut 5 bases from V and 4 bases from J; bases unmatched to any gene: 9. This clonotype was observed at least ten times. Time point defined: newly diagnosed GD, antithyroid drugs for less than 3 months. PBMCs provided the RNA from which the TCR library was made. Library construction for TCR beta used iRepertoire HTBI primers and Arm-PCR of CDR3 regions. Each CDR3 protein is one row after TCRdb ran MiXCR on the multiplex PCR reads. The table includes some 250,000 distinct CDR3 sequences, around 21% detected once.

The chain combines TRBV11-1 with TRBJ2-7; 9 bases fit TRBD1. The sample here was peripheral blood mononuclear cells (PBMCs), taken at new diagnosis, from a patient treated with antithyroid drugs. The sequence derives from a female donor with Graves disease. CDR3: CASSGMGTGIYEQYF. CDR3 coding DNA: TGTGCCAGCAGCGGTATGGGGACAGGGATATACGAGCAGTACTTC. Drawing the rest from reference TRBV11-1 and TRBJ2-7, the complete variable domain is EAEVAQSPRYKITEKSQAVAFWCDPISGHATLYWYRQILGQGPELLVQFQDESVVDDSQLPKDRFSAERLKGVDSTLKIQPAELGDSAMYLCASSGMGTGIYEQYFGPGTRLTVT.